This is a list of T cell receptor beta chains from one sample in a study of T cell responses to AZD1222 COVID-19 vaccine. Only in-frame clones appear in the TCRdb table, and some are missing; sequencing was by immunoSEQ multiplex PCR. Of approximately 110,000 clones listed, approximately 90% are singletons. Source: peripheral blood, taken 28 days after the second AZD1222 dose. All receptors come from an adult who received the AZD1222 COVID-19 vaccine. Each CDR3 is given with its conserved first and last residue. The D gene is left open where the match is weak. Clone size, where shown, is once, few, many, or a class for clones that have expanded.

V	J	D	size	CDR3	DNA
TRBV19	TRBJ2-7	.	.	CASSITMGAAYEQYF	TGTGCCAGTAGTATCACCATGGGGGCGGCGTACGAGCAGTACTTC
TRBV3-1/TRBV3-2	TRBJ2-6	.	many	CASSQVVPSGANVLTF	TGTGCCAGCAGCCAAGTCGTGCCTTCTGGGGCCAACGTCCTGACTTTC
TRBV10-2	TRBJ2-7	TRBD2	.	CASSATGTSGYEQYF	TGCGCCAGCAGTGCCACAGGGACTAGCGGGTACGAGCAGTACTTC
TRBV4-1	TRBJ2-3	.	.	CASSLLHATTDTQYF	TGCGCCAGCAGCCTTCTGCACGCGACCACAGATACGCAGTATTTT
TRBV6-2/TRBV6-3	TRBJ1-5	.	.	CASSYLSTDSNQPQHF	TGTGCCAGCAGTTACCTAAGTACCGATAGCAATCAGCCCCAGCATTTT
TRBV19	TRBJ1-5	.	once	CASSDPRDGLSQPQHF	TGTGCCAGTAGTGATCCCCGGGACGGATTGTCCCAGCCCCAGCATTTT
TRBV19	TRBJ1-6	.	.	CASSIDHLYGSPLHF	TGTGCCAGTAGTATAGATCATCTCTACGGTTCACCCCTCCACTTT
TRBV27	TRBJ1-5	.	.	CASSPPPGSNQPQHF	TGTGCCAGCAGTCCTCCGCCAGGTAGCAATCAGCCCCAGCATTTT
TRBV7-2	TRBJ2-3	.	.	CASSLAEISNTQYF	TGTGCCAGCAGCTTAGCCGAGATTTCAAATACGCAGTATTTT
TRBV7-3	TRBJ2-2	TRBD1	.	CASSGGTGVTGELFF	TGTGCCAGCAGCGGGGGGACAGGCGTCACCGGGGAGCTGTTTTTT
TRBV5-1	TRBJ1-6	.	once	CASSLGRGGYNSPLHF	TGCGCCAGCAGCTTGGGGAGGGGCGGATATAATTCACCCCTCCACTTT
TRBV30	TRBJ2-1	TRBD2	.	CAWREGSYNEQFF	TGTGCCTGGCGGGAGGGTTCCTACAATGAGCAGTTCTTC
TRBV28	TRBJ2-2	TRBD1	.	CASSLGTGNTGELFF	TGTGCCAGCAGTTTAGGGACAGGGAACACCGGGGAGCTGTTTTTT
TRBV15	TRBJ2-1	TRBD2	.	CATSRVAGGYNEQFF	TGTGCCACCAGCAGAGTAGCGGGAGGGTACAATGAGCAGTTCTTC
TRBV28	TRBJ1-6	.	.	CASRGARVAPLHF	TGTGCCAGCAGGGGGGCCCGGGTGGCACCCCTCCACTTT
TRBV2	TRBJ1-5	.	few	CASADNQPQHF	TGTGCCAGCGCGGATAATCAGCCCCAGCATTTT